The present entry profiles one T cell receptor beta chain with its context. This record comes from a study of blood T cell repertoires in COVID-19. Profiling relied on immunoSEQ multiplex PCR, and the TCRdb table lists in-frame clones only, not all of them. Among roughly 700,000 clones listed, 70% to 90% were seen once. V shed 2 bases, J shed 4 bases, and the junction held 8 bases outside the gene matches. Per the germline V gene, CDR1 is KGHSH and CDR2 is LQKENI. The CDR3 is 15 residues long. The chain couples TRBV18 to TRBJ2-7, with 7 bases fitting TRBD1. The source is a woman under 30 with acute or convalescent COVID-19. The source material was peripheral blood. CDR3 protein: CASSPVGDSSYEQYF. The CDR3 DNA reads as TGTGCCAGCTCACCAGTTGGGGACAGTTCTTACGAGCAGTACTTC.